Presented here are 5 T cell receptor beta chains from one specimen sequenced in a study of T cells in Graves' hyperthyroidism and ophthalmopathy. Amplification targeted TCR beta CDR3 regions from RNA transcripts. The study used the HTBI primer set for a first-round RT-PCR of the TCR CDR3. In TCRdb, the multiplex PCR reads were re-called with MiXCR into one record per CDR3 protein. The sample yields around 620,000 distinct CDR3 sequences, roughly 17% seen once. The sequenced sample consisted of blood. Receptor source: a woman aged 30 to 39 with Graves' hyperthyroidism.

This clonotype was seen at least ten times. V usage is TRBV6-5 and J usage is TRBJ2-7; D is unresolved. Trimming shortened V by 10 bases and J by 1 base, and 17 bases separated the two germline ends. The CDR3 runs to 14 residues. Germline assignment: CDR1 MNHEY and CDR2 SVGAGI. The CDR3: CATKKGRLSYEQYF. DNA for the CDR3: TGTGCCACCAAAAAGGGAAGACTTTCCTACGAGCAGTACTTC.

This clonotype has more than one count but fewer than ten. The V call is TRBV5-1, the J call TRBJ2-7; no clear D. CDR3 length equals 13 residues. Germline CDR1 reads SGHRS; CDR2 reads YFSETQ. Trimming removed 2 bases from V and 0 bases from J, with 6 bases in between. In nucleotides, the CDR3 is TGCGCCAGCAGCTTCCAAAACTCCTACGAGCAGTACTTC. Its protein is CASSFQNSYEQYF.

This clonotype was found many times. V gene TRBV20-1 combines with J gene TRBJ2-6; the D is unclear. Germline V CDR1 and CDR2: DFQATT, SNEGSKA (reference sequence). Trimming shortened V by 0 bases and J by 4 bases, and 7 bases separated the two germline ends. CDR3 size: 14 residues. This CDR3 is CSARDGGGANVLTF. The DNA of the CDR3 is TGCAGTGCTAGAGATGGTGGCGGGGCCAACGTCCTGACTTTC.

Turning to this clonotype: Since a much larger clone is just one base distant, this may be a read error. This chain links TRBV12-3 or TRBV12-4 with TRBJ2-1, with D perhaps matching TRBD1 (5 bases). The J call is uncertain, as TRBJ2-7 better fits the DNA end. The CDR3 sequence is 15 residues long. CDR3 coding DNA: TGTGCCAGCAGTTTAAGGGGTGCGGCCTACAATGAGCAGTACTTC. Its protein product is CASSLRGAAYNEQYF.

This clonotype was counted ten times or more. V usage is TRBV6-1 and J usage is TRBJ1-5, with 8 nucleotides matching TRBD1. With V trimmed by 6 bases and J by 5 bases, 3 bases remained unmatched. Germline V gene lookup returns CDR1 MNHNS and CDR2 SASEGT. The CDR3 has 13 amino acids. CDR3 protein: CASRGTGHQPQHF. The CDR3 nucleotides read TGTGCCAGCAGAGGGACAGGACATCAGCCCCAGCATTTT.